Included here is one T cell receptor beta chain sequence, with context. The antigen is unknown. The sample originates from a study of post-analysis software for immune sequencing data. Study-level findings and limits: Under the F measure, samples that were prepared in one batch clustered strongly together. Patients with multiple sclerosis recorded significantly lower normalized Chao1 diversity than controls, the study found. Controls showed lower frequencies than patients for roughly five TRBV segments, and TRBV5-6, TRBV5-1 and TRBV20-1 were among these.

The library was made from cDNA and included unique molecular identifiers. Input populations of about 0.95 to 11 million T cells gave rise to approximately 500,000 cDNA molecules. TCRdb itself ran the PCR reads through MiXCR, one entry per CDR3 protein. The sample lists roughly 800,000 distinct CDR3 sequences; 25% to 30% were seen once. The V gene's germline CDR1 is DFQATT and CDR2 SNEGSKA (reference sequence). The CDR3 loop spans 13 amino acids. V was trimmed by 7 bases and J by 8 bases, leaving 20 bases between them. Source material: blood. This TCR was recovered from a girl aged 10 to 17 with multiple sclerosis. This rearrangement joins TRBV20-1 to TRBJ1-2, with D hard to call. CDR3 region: CSVLDLQQRGYTF. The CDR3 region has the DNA TGCAGTGTCTTGGACCTACAGCAGAGGGGCTACACCTTC.